These 14 T cell receptor beta chains share one sample of origin, sequenced in a study of blood T cell repertoires in COVID-19. Sequencing used immunoSEQ multiplex PCR; TCRdb keeps in-frame clones, though not all of them. The sample includes 490,000 or so clones, about 85% of them seen just once. The sequenced sample was PBMCs or T cells enriched from blood (not recorded which). The origin of the receptors is a woman in her fifties or sixties who had recovered from COVID-19.

The chain carries TRBV21-1 and TRBJ2-7; TRBD1, the table's D call, lacks a check against the DNA. TRBV21-1 is assigned pseudogene status. This CDR3 has 16 amino acids. The CDR3 region is CASSKERQGAPYEQYV. The CDR3 nucleotides are TGTGCCAGCAGCAAAGAAAGACAGGGGGCCCCCTACGAGCAGTACGTC.

This clone appeared a single time. The genes are TRBV7-8 and TRBJ1-6, with TRBD1 as a possible D gene (6 bases). Trimming took off 1 base at V and 6 bases at J, with 7 bases between the two ends. This CDR3 is built from 14 residues. Per germline, CDR1 SGHVS and CDR2 FQNEAQ. CDR3 residues: CASSLGTVNSPLHF. The CDR3 DNA reads as TGTGCCAGCAGCTTAGGGACAGTTAATTCACCCCTCCACTTT. The full variable domain, in which reference TRBV7-8 and TRBJ1-6 provide the parts outside the CDR3, is GAGVSQSPRYKVAKRGQDVALRCDPISGHVSLFWYQQALGQGPEFLTYFQNEAQLDKSGLPSDRFFAERPEGSVSTLKIQRTQQEDSAVYLCASSLGTVNSPLHFGNGTRLTVT.

The rearrangement links TRBV21-1 to TRBJ2-7; TRBD1 was called by the table and not checked on the DNA. TRBV21-1 represents a pseudogene. The CDR3 totals 16 residues. CDR3 bases: TGTGCCAGCAGCAAAGTGAGGGACAGGGGGCGATGGGAGCAGTACGTC. Protein product: CASSKVRDRGRWEQYV.

The chain joins TRBV18 to TRBJ1-6; the D gene is possibly TRBD1 (6 bases). Per germline, CDR1 KGHSH and CDR2 LQKENI. CDR3 size: 15 residues. With 1 base removed from V and 8 bases from J, the gap between germline ends came to 12 bases. The CDR3 loop is CASSPLGTGYSPLHF. DNA of the CDR3: TGTGCCAGCTCACCACTGGGAACAGGGTATTCACCCCTCCACTTT.

CDR3 sequence reads: CASSLEATGQNIQYF. The CDR3 DNA reads TGTGCCAGCAGCTTGGAAGCGACAGGGCAAAACATTCAGTACTTC. V and J are TRBV5-4 and TRBJ2-4; 7 positions agree with TRBD1. V lost 0 bases, J lost 5 bases, and 5 bases stayed unmatched. Germline V gives CDR1 SGHNT, CDR2 YYREEE (reference sequence). This CDR3 has 15 amino acids.

V is TRBV6-2 or TRBV6-3 and J is TRBJ2-7; TRBD2 matches at 11 bases. V gave up 6 bases and J gave up 0 bases; unmatched junction bases: 7. Germline CDR1 MNHEY, CDR2 SVGEGT. This CDR3 contains 16 residues. CDR3 amino acids: CASSPGLAAVSYEQYF. Here the CDR3 DNA reads TGTGCCAGCAGCCCGGGACTAGCGGCCGTCTCCTACGAGCAGTACTTC.

This chain joins TRBV27 and TRBJ1-1, with TRBD1 matching 7 bases. In germline, CDR1 is MNHEY, CDR2 SMNVEV (reference sequence). CDR3 length equals 15 residues. The V and J ends lost 6 bases and 0 bases, in that order; junction bases with no gene match: 7. The CDR3 coding sequence is TGTGCCAGCAGGGCAGACAGGGCAATGAACACTGAAGCTTTCTTT. Translation: CASRADRAMNTEAFF.

The rearrangement links TRBV4-1 to TRBJ2-7; D may be TRBD1 (5 bases). The CDR3 is made up of 17 amino acids. From germline, CDR1 is MGHRA and CDR2 YSYEKL. V was cut by 1 base and J by 0 bases, with 16 bases left in between. In nucleotides, the CDR3 is TGCGCCAGCAGCCAAGTGGCGACCAGGGCCTCCTCCTACGAGCAGTACTTC. Protein: CASSQVATRASSYEQYF.

The chain uses TRBV5-1 and TRBJ1-1; tentatively, D is TRBD1 (5 bases). CDR3 length: 14 residues. V lost 4 bases and J 2 bases, leaving 12 bases between the germline ends. In germline, CDR1 is SGHRS, CDR2 YFSETQ. The CDR3, as DNA: TGCGCCAGCAGCCGCGGGGACCGTAACACTGAAGCTTTCTTT. Amino acid sequence: CASSRGDRNTEAFF.

The gene calls are TRBV5-1 and TRBJ2-4; TRBD1 matches 8 bases. Germline V CDR1 and CDR2: SGHRS, YFSETQ. V shed 0 bases and J 6 bases; nucleotides not matched to a gene: 5. The CDR3 is 15 residues long. For the CDR3, the DNA is TGCGCCAGCAGCTTGGCTTTGACAGGGGCAAACATTCAGTACTTC. Protein product: CASSLALTGANIQYF.

J is TRBJ1-2 and V is TRBV5-1; the D is unclear. Germline V gene data show CDR1 as SGHRS and CDR2 as YFSETQ. The CDR3 loop spans 14 amino acids. Trimming took off 3 bases at V and 2 bases at J, with 11 bases between the two ends. CDR3 loop: CASSYGGKNYGYTF. The CDR3 nucleotides read TGCGCCAGCAGCTACGGCGGGAAGAACTATGGCTACACCTTC.

This clone has just one count. V gene TRBV5-1 combines with J gene TRBJ1-4, with D perhaps matching TRBD1 (6 bases). V lost 5 bases, J lost 6 bases, and 14 bases lay in between. The CDR3 totals 14 residues. Germline CDR1 is SGHRS and CDR2 is YFSETQ. The CDR3 loop is CASSPDSVYEKLFF. The CDR3, as DNA: TGCGCCAGCAGTCCGGACAGTGTGTATGAAAAACTGTTTTTT. The whole variable domain, filled in from reference TRBV5-1 and TRBJ1-4, reads KAGVTQTPRYLIKTRGQQVTLSCSPISGHRSVSWYQQTPGQGLQFLFEYFSETQRNKGNFPGRFSGRQFSNSRSEMNVSTLELGDSALYLCASSPDSVYEKLFFGSGTQLSVL.

The rearrangement links TRBV3-1 (or the pseudogene TRBV3-2) to TRBJ1-2, with D unclear. The CDR3 has 14 amino acids. V lost 0 bases and J lost 4, with 9 bases in between. Looked up from germline, CDR1 is LGHDT and CDR2 is YNNKEL (reference sequence). DNA for the CDR3: TGTGCCAGCAGCCAAGATACGGGTAGCTATGGCTACACCTTC. This encodes CASSQDTGSYGYTF.

Turning to this clone: The same CDR3 arises from other DNA sequences in this sample as well. The J gene is TRBJ1-2, the V gene TRBV18, with D perhaps TRBD1 (6 bases). Germline CDR1 is KGHSH and CDR2 is LQKENI. Trimming took 6 bases from V and 2 from J, leaving 10 bases between them. The CDR3 spans 13 residues. The CDR3 here is CASSPGQNYGYTF. The CDR3 DNA reads TGTGCCAGCTCCCCTGGACAGAACTATGGCTACACCTTC.